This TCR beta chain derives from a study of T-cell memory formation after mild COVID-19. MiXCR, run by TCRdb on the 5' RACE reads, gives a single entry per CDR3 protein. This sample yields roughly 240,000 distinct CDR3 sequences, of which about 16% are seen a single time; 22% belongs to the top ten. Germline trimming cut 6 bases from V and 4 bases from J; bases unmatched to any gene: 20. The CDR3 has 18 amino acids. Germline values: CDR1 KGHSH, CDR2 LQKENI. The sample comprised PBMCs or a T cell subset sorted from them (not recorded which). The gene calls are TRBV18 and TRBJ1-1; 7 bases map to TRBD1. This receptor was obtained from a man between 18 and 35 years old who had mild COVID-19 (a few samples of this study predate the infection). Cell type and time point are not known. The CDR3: CASSTSPSTGWGATEAFF. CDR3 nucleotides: TGTGCCAGCTCTACTTCGCCATCGACAGGGTGGGGGGCCACTGAAGCTTTCTTT.